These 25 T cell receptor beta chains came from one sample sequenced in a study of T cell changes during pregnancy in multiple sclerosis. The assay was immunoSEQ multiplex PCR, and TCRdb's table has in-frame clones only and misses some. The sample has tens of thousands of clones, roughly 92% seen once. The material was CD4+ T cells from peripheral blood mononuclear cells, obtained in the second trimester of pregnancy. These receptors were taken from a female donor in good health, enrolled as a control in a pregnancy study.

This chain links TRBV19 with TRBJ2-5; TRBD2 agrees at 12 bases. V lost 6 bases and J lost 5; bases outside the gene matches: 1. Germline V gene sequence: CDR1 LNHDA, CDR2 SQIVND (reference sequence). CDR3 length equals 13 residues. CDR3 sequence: CASRLAGGETQYF. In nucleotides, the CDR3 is TGTGCCAGTAGGCTAGCGGGAGGGGAGACCCAGTACTTC. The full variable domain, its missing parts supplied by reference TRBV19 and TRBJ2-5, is DGGITQSPKYLFRKEGQNVTLSCEQNLNHDAMYWYRQDPGQGLRLIYYSQIVNDFQKGDIAEGYSVSREKKESFPLTVTSAQKNPTAFYLCASRLAGGETQYFGPGTRLLVL.

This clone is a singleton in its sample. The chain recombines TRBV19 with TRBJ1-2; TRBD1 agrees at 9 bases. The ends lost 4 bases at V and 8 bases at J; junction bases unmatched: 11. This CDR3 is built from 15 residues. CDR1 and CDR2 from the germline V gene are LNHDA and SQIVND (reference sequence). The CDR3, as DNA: TGTGCCAGTAGTACTCCACAGGGGGCACTGGGGGGCTACACCTTC. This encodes CASSTPQGALGGYTF.

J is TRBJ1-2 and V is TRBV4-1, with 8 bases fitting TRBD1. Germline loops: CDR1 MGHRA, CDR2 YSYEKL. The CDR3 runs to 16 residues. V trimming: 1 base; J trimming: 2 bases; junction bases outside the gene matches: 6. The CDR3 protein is CASSQGQTGDNYGYTF. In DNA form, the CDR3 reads TGCGCCAGCAGCCAAGGGCAGACAGGGGACAACTATGGCTACACCTTC.

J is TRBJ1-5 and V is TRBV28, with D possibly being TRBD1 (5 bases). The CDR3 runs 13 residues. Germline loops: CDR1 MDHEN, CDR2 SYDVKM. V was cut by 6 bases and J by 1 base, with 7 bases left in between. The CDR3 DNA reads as TGTGCCAGCAGAGACAGCAGCAATCAGCCCCAGCATTTT. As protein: CASRDSSNQPQHF.

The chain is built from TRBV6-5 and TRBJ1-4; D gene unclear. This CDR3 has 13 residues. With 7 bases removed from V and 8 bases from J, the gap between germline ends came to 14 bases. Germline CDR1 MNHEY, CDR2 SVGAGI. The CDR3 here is CASMSERGEKLFF. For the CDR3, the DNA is TGTGCCAGCATGTCGGAGCGAGGGGAAAAACTGTTTTTT.

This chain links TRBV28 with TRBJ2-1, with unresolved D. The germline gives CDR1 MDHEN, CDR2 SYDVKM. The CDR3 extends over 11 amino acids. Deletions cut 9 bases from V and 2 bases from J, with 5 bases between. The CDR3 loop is CASGPYNEQFF. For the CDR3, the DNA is TGTGCCAGTGGCCCCTACAATGAGCAGTTCTTC.

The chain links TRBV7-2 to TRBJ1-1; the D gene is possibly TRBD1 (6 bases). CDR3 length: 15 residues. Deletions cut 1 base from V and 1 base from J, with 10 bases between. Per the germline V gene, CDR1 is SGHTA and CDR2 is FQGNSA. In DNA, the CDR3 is TGTGCCAGCAGCTTAGGTAGGGGGTGGAACACTGAAGCTTTCTTT. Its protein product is CASSLGRGWNTEAFF.

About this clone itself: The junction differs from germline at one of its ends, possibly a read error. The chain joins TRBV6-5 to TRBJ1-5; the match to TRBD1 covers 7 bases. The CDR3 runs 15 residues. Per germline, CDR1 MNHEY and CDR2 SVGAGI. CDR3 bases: TGTGCCGGCAGTTCCCAACAGGGGAGGAATCAGCCCCAGCATTTT. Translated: CAGSSQQGRNQPQHF.

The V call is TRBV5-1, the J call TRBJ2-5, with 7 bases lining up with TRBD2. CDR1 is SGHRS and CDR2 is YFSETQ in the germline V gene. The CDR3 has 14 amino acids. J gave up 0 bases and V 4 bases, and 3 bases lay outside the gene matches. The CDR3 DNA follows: TGCGCCAGCAGCCCAGGGACTAACCAAGAGACCCAGTACTTC. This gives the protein CASSPGTNQETQYF.

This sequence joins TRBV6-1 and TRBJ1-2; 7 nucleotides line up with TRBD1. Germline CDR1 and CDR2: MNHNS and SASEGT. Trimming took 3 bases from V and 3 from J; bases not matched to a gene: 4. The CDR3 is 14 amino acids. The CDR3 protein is CASSETGKDYGYTF. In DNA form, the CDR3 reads TGTGCCAGCAGTGAGACAGGGAAGGACTATGGCTACACCTTC.

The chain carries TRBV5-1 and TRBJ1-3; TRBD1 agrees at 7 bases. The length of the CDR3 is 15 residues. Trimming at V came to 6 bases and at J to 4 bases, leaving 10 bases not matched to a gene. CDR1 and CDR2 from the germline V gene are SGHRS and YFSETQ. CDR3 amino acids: CASTPTGPGGNTIYF. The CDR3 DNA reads TGCGCCAGCACCCCGACAGGGCCGGGGGGAAACACCATATATTTT.

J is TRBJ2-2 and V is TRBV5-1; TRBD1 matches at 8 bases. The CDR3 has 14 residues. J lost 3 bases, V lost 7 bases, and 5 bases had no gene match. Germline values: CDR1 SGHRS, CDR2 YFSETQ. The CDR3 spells CASGTGTDTGELFF. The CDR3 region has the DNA TGCGCCAGCGGGACAGGTACGGACACCGGGGAGCTGTTTTTT.

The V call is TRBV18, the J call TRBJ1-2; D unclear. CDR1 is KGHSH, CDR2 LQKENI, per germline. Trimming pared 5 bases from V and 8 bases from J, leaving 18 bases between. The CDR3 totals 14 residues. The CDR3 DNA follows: TGTGCCAGCTCAACCAGCGGGTTAGAAGGGGGCTACACCTTC. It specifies CASSTSGLEGGYTF.

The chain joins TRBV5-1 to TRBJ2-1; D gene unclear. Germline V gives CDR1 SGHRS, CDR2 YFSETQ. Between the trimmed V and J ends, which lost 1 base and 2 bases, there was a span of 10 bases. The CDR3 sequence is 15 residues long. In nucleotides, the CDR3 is TGCGCCAGCAGCTTGACAAATTCTCCCTACAATGAGCAGTTCTTC. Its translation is CASSLTNSPYNEQFF. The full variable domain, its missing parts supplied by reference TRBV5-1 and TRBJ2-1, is KAGVTQTPRYLIKTRGQQVTLSCSPISGHRSVSWYQQTPGQGLQFLFEYFSETQRNKGNFPGRFSGRQFSNSRSEMNVSTLELGDSALYLCASSLTNSPYNEQFFGPGTRLTVL.

The CDR3 loop reads CASSRQGADNEQFF. CDR3 bases: TGTGCCAGCAGCCGACAGGGTGCAGACAATGAGCAGTTCTTC. J is TRBJ2-1 and V is TRBV2, with TRBD1 identical over 7 bases. CDR3 size: 14 residues. The V gene end was trimmed by 6 bases and the J gene end by 5 bases; junction bases not matched to a gene: 7. CDR1 SNHLY and CDR2 FYNNEI come from the germline V gene. Together with reference TRBV2 and TRBJ2-1, the CDR3 gives the full variable domain: EPEVTQTPSHQVTQMGQEVILRCVPISNHLYFYWYRQILGQKVEFLVSFYNNEISEKSEIFDDQFSVERPDGSNFTLKIRSTKLEDSAMYFCASSRQGADNEQFFGPGTRLTVL.

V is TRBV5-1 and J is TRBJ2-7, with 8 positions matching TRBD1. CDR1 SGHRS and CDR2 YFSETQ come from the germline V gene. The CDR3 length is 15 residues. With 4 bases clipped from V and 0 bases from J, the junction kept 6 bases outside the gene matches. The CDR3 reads CASSRGQGPSYEQYF. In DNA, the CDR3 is TGCGCCAGCAGCCGAGGACAGGGCCCCTCCTACGAGCAGTACTTC.

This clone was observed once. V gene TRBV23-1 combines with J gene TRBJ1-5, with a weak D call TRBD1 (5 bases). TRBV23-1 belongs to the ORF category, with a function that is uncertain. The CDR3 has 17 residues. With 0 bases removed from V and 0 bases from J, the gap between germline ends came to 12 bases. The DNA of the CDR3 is TGCGCCAGCAGTCAATCCAGGGTGACGATTAGCAATCAGCCCCAGCATTTT. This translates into CASSQSRVTISNQPQHF.

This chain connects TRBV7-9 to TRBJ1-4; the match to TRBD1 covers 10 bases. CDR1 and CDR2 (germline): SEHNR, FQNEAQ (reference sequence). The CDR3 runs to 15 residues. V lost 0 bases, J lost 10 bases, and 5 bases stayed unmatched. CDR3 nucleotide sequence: TGTGCCAGCAGCTTAGCGGGACAGGGGATAGGAAAACTGTTTTTT. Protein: CASSLAGQGIGKLFF.

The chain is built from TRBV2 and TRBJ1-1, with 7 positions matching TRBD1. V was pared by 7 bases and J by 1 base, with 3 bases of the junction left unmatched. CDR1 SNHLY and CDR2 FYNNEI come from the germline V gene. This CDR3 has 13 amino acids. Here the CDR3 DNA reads TGTGCCAGCACCGGACAGGAGAACACTGAAGCTTTCTTT. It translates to CASTGQENTEAFF.

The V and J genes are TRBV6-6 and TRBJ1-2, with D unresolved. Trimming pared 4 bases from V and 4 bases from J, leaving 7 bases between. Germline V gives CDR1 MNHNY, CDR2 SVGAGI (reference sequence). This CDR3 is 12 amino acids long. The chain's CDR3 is CASSSQLYGYTF. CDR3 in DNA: TGTGCCAGCAGTTCCCAACTCTATGGCTACACCTTC.

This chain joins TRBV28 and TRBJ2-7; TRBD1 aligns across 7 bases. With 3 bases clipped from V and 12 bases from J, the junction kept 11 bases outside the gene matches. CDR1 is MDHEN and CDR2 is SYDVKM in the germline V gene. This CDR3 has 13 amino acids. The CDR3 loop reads CASSFNLGTARYF. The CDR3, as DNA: TGTGCCAGCAGTTTCAATCTCGGGACAGCTCGGTACTTC.

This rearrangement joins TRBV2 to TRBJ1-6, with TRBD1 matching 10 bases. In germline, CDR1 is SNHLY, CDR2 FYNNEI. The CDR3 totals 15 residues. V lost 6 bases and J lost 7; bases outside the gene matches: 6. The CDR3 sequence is CASSSRTGGNSPLHF. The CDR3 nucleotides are TGTGCCAGCAGCTCGCGGACAGGGGGAAATTCACCCCTCCACTTT.

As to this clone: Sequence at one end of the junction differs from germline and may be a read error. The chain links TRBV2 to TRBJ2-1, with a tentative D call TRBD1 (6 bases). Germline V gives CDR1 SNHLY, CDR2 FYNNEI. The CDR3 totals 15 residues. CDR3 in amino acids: CASREDRMKEDEQFF. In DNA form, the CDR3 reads TGTGCCAGCAGAGAAGACAGGATGAAAGAAGATGAGCAGTTCTTC.

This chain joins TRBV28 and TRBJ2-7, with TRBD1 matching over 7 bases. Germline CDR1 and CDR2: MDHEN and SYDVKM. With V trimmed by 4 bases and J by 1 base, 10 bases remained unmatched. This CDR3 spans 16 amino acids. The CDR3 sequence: CASSSPLDRSSYEQYF. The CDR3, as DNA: TGTGCCAGCAGTTCCCCCCTGGACAGGTCTTCCTACGAGCAGTACTTC.

CDR3 in amino acids: CASSYWSQPQHF. The CDR3 nucleotides read TGTGCCAGCAGTTACTGGAGTCAGCCCCAGCATTTT. The chain joins TRBV28 to TRBJ1-5; no firm D call. Between the trimmed V and J ends, which lost 4 bases and 6 bases, there was a span of 7 bases. Germline-derived CDR1 and CDR2 are MDHEN and SYDVKM. The length of the CDR3 is 12 residues.